The T cell receptor beta chain described here comes from a study of beta chain features in type 1 diabetes (dated by TCRdb to the late 2010s). Regarding the complete study: Mean age, gender distribution, total cell number and subset yield were not different between patients and healthy donors. Across all samples, some 100,000,000 sorted cells were examined, and cell number per subset correlated strongly with RNA yield. The study compared TCRB repertoires of sorted circulating CD4+ T cell subsets between recently diagnosed type 1 diabetes patients and matched healthy donors. Regulatory and stem cell-like memory subsets were isolated from only 8 patients and roughly eight healthy donors, whereas naive and central memory subsets came from all 30 or so donors.

The High Capacity cDNA Reverse Transcription Kit was used to reverse transcribe all of the isolated RNA, meaning that expressed TCRB transcripts were what got sequenced. Naive, central memory and regulatory T cell samples underwent deep immunoSEQ sequencing, averaging around 4 million total reads per sample. Sorted cells were lysed in RLT buffer and RNA was extracted with DNase-treated RNeasy Micro or Mini kits, depending on cell number. To prevent cross-contamination, every cell subset was processed on its own, while patient and healthy donor samples were processed together. The immunoSEQ multiplex PCR was used to amplify TCRB sequences from cDNA, yielding 87-bp fragments that span the CDR3 region. Amplicons were sequenced on the Illumina HiSeq platform. The original methods were these. Synthetic template baselines were used to correct PCR bias computationally, reads within Hamming distance 2 were collapsed together, and singletons that could not be merged were discarded. Reads were aligned against IMGT so that V, D and J genes, CDR3 length and insertions or deletions at six rearrangement sites could be assigned. Within each subset, clonotype counts were normalized to sorted cell number, after which true diversity and Gini coefficients were computed with the tcR R package. Repertoire sharing was quantified using the overlap coefficient calculated on TCRB nucleotide sequences. As a proxy for the pre-selection repertoire, out-of-frame TCRB sequences from naive cells were analyzed. The immuneACCESS repertoire file appears here via TCRdb, limited to in-frame rearrangements. These files lack a portion of the clones; in checked studies, under half of the deficit traces to unresolved V genes, and the cause of the others is not known. V, J and clone size reflect that table, while D and trimming were determined from the DNA. Within this sample are 200,000 to 300,000 clones, with about 14% of them counted one time only. 0.015% to 0.02% of the sample is in the top ten clones.

There are 14 amino acids in the CDR3, from cysteine to phenylalanine inclusive. The sequence is cut down to CDR3 DNA, 42 bases in frame from base 1. V is pared back by 1 base and J by 10 bases, with 15 bases lying between the germline termini. According to the germline V gene, CDR1 reads SGHNT and CDR2 reads YENEEA. Each donor gave one peripheral blood draw, roughly 0.12 L on average, collected into heparinised tubes. Naive, central memory, regulatory and stem cell-like memory CD4+ T cells were sorted on a BD FACSAria II using a panel including CD45RO, CCR7, CD25, CD127, CD95 and CD27. A purity above 95% was achieved for all sorted populations. PBMCs were isolated right away by Lymphoprep density gradient centrifugation and were stained directly, without culture. So that batch effects would be minimized, each experiment stained and sorted samples in pairs, pairing one healthy donor with one patient.

To note about this clone: There is no known antigen for this receptor. Within one base of it there is no much larger clone, and no base qualities were kept.

On the study overall, not on this receptor specifically: Because the HLA sub-analyses included only small numbers of individuals, any influence of HLA type on TCRB rearrangement was left unresolved. Type 1 diabetes patients showed a moderate but significant shortening of TCRB CDR3 length in all four CD4+ subsets. At VDJ recombination sites, patients with type 1 diabetes made fewer insertions and deleted more nucleotides, a pattern implying thymic rearrangement abnormalities. Naive, central memory and regulatory TCRB repertoires appeared to be more similar among patients than among healthy donors. PCR may preferentially amplify shorter templates, but because patient and control samples were amplified and corrected together, any resulting skew would affect both groups equally. Because cDNA was sequenced instead of genomic DNA, activated cells with high expression could be over-represented, although the groups did not differ in activation or CD3 levels.

This receptor was obtained from a man aged 25-45 years with type 1 diabetes. The specimen was naive CD4+ T cells from blood. Reading the label with the study, this specimen's cell subset or site is: true naive CD4+ T cells. This receptor chain uses TRBV11-3 and TRBJ2-3, and possibly TRBD1, on 5 matching bases. The CDR3 amino acid sequence is: CASSLVGPRVSQYF. The DNA reads as follows: TGTGCCAGCAGCTTAGTGGGTCCCAGGGTTTCGCAGTATTTT.